One and the same sample provided the 10 T cell receptor beta chains below, sequenced in a study of blood T cell repertoires in COVID-19. Only in-frame clones appear in the TCRdb table, and some are missing; sequencing was by immunoSEQ multiplex PCR. The data show some 140,000 clones, about 90% seen once. Specimen: peripheral blood. The receptor set was obtained from a man aged 50 to 59 with acute or convalescent COVID-19.

V is TRBV20-1 and J is TRBJ2-1, with a weak D call TRBD1 (5 bases). The CDR3 extends over 11 amino acids. V was pared by 4 bases and J by 9 bases, with 10 bases between. The germline CDR1 and CDR2 sequences are DFQATT and SNEGSKA (reference sequence). In nucleotides, the CDR3 is TGCAGTGCTACCTTAAGGGGTGAGCAGTTCTTC. Protein product: CSATLRGEQFF.

The V gene is TRBV11-2, the J gene TRBJ2-2; possibly TRBD1 for D (5 bases). This CDR3 is 19 amino acids long. Per germline, CDR1 SGHAT and CDR2 FQNNGV. The V end was cut by 5 bases, the J end by 4 bases, with 26 bases between. This CDR3 is CASSIGRDRRHRGTGELFF. The CDR3 DNA is TGTGCCAGCAGCATAGGACGTGACAGACGCCATCGCGGCACCGGGGAGCTGTTTTTT.

The CDR3 sequence is CASSIDSGSSGELFF. For the CDR3, the DNA is TGTGCCAGCTCCATAGATAGCGGGAGTTCCGGGGAGCTGTTTTTT. The chain couples TRBV18 to TRBJ2-2; 9 bases map to TRBD2. Germline V CDR1 and CDR2: KGHSH, LQKENI. V lost 6 bases and J lost 6; bases outside the gene matches: 8. This CDR3 contains 15 residues.

J is TRBJ1-2 and V is TRBV5-8; 7 nucleotides line up with TRBD1. Looked up from germline, CDR1 is SGHTS and CDR2 is YDEGEE. Unmatched junction bases numbered 2, after V lost 4 bases and J lost 2 bases. CDR3 length equals 13 residues. The CDR3 is CASSMTGNYGYTF. The CDR3 DNA reads TGTGCCAGCAGCATGACAGGGAACTATGGCTACACCTTC.

The gene calls are TRBV19 and TRBJ2-2; 14 bases map to TRBD2. Per the germline V gene, CDR1 is LNHDA and CDR2 is SQIVND (reference sequence). The CDR3 spans 20 residues. V trimming: 5 bases; J trimming: 4 bases; junction bases outside the gene matches: 15. The CDR3 sequence: CASSGGTGTSGRRVTGELFF. DNA for the CDR3: TGTGCCAGTAGTGGGGGAACCGGGACTAGCGGGAGAAGGGTCACCGGGGAGCTGTTTTTT.

V and J are TRBV28 and TRBJ1-5; 11 positions agree with TRBD1. CDR1 and CDR2 (germline): MDHEN, SYDVKM. The CDR3 sequence is 15 residues long. Germline trimming cut 5 bases from V and 6 bases from J; bases unmatched to any gene: 6. The CDR3 DNA follows: TGTGCCAGCAGTAGGGAGGGACAGGGGGGTCAGCCCCAGCATTTT. Amino acids: CASSREGQGGQPQHF.

The chain is built from TRBV5-4 and TRBJ2-2; possible D gene TRBD1, 5 bases. Germline CDR1 SGHNT, CDR2 YYREEE (reference sequence). V shed 0 bases and J shed 1 base, with 7 bases lying between them. The CDR3 extends over 15 amino acids. This CDR3 reads CASSLDRRNTGELFF. CDR3 DNA: TGTGCCAGCAGCTTGGACAGGCGGAACACCGGGGAGCTGTTTTTT.

The chain uses TRBV30 and TRBJ1-6; D uncertain. Germline V gene lookup returns CDR1 GTSNPN and CDR2 SVGIG (reference sequence). V was cut by 4 bases and J by 7 bases, with 11 bases left in between. The CDR3 is 13 amino acids. This CDR3 is CAWTYTPNSPLHF. Here the CDR3 DNA reads TGTGCCTGGACGTACACACCCAATTCACCCCTCCACTTT. Full variable domain (outside the CDR3, taken from reference TRBV30 and TRBJ1-6): SQTIHQWPATLVQPVGSPLSLECTVEGTSNPNLYWYRQAAGRGLQLLFYSVGIGQISSEVPQNLSASRPQDRQFILSSKKLLLSDSGFYLCAWTYTPNSPLHFGNGTRLTVT.

The genes are TRBV6-1 and TRBJ2-3; 13 bases agree with TRBD2. Germline V gene data show CDR1 as MNHNS and CDR2 as SASEGT. The CDR3 totals 18 residues. Losses at the gene ends were 4 bases for V and 0 bases for J; bases not matched to a gene: 7. The CDR3, as DNA: TGTGCCAGCAGTGTTAAACTAGCGGGGGGGATTAGCACAGATACGCAGTATTTT. Encoded protein: CASSVKLAGGISTDTQYF.

This clone was seen only once. The V gene is TRBV21-1, the J gene TRBJ2-6; the D call of TRBD2 is as the table states it, not checked on the DNA. TRBV21-1 is annotated as a pseudogene. This CDR3 spans 21 amino acids. CDR3 DNA sequence: TGTGCCAGCAGCAAAAATTTCGGACGGAGGAGAGAGAGCTCTGGGGCCAACGTCCTGACTTTC. Residues: CASSKNFGRRRESSGANVLTF.